Below are 21 T cell receptor beta chains sequenced from a single sample in a study of blood T cell repertoires in COVID-19. Here immunoSEQ multiplex PCR was the method, and the copy in TCRdb shows in-frame clones only, minus some. In the table there are 350,000 to 400,000 clones, about 89% of which are singletons. The sequenced sample was peripheral blood. The receptors stem from a woman aged 25 to 39 with COVID-19, enrolled during active disease.

This rearrangement joins TRBV5-6 to TRBJ1-2; 9 bases are a match to TRBD1. Losses at the gene ends were 4 bases for V and 4 bases for J; bases not matched to a gene: 5. The CDR3 covers 14 residues. The germline V gene has CDR1 SGHDT and CDR2 YYEEEE. The CDR3 reads CASSPGTGSYGYTF. CDR3 DNA: TGTGCCAGCAGCCCTGGGACAGGGTCCTATGGCTACACCTTC.

V usage is TRBV5-6 and J usage is TRBJ2-1; D ambiguous. Trimming pared 3 bases from V and 6 bases from J, leaving 7 bases between. The CDR3 is 12 amino acids. From germline, CDR1 is SGHDT and CDR2 YYEEEE. In DNA, the CDR3 is TGTGCCAGCAGCTCCTACTCCAATGAGCAGTTCTTC. Its translation: CASSSYSNEQFF.

The V gene is TRBV7-2, the J gene TRBJ2-1; 8 positions agree with TRBD2. Germline V lookup: CDR1 SGHTA, CDR2 FQGNSA. CDR3 length: 16 amino acids. Trimming took 5 bases from V and 4 from J; bases not matched to a gene: 10. CDR3 nucleotides: TGTGCCAGCAGCCCCGCGTGGGCTAGCGGGTACAATGAGCAGTTCTTC. Amino acid sequence: CASSPAWASGYNEQFF.

V is TRBV5-1 and J is TRBJ2-5; 7 bases fit TRBD1. The CDR3 covers 16 residues. The trim removed 5 bases at V and 3 bases at J, leaving 13 bases unmatched. Germline V CDR1 and CDR2: SGHRS, YFSETQ. The CDR3 DNA reads as TGCGCCAGCAGTTTTTATCCGACAGGGAGAAAAGAGACCCAGTACTTC. Translation: CASSFYPTGRKETQYF. The full variable domain, its missing parts supplied by reference TRBV5-1 and TRBJ2-5, is KAGVTQTPRYLIKTRGQQVTLSCSPISGHRSVSWYQQTPGQGLQFLFEYFSETQRNKGNFPGRFSGRQFSNSRSEMNVSTLELGDSALYLCASSFYPTGRKETQYFGPGTRLLVL.

The gene calls are TRBV28 and TRBJ1-2; 8 bases match TRBD1. This CDR3 contains 15 residues. The V gene end was trimmed by 7 bases and the J gene end by 2 bases; junction bases not matched to a gene: 9. Looked up from germline, CDR1 is MDHEN and CDR2 is SYDVKM. As DNA, the CDR3 is TGTGCCAGCACATCTCGCAGGGGGCACAACTATGGCTACACCTTC. This gives the protein CASTSRRGHNYGYTF.

The V and J genes are TRBV7-2 and TRBJ2-1; 8 nucleotides line up with TRBD2. The CDR3 has 14 residues. The germline V gene encodes CDR1 SGHTA and CDR2 FQGNSA. Losses at the gene ends were 5 bases for V and 10 bases for J; bases not matched to a gene: 10. DNA of the CDR3: TGTGCCAGCAGCGCCCGGGGGGGCCTTAGAGAGCAGTTCTTC. Amino acids: CASSARGGLREQFF.

A note on this clone: An end of the junction does not agree with germline; a read error may underlie this. This sequence joins TRBV27 and TRBJ2-1; no firm D call. The germline gives CDR1 MNHEY, CDR2 SMNVEV (reference sequence). The CDR3 has 15 residues. CDR3 region: CASSLSGPHRHEQFF. In nucleotides, the CDR3 is TGTGCCAGCAGTCTATCGGGCCCCCACCGCCATGAGCAGTTCTTC.

The chain employs TRBV5-1 and TRBJ2-1; tentative D call: TRBD1 (5 bases). The CDR3 runs to 14 residues. CDR1 is SGHRS, CDR2 YFSETQ, per germline. V shed 7 bases and J shed 3 bases, with 14 bases lying between them. CDR3 residues: CASSTGRVYNEQFF. The CDR3 DNA reads TGCGCCAGCTCCACGGGCAGGGTCTACAATGAGCAGTTCTTC.

The rearrangement links TRBV5-4 to TRBJ1-2; D remains ambiguous. The CDR3 spans 13 residues. V gave up 2 bases and J gave up 8 bases, with 13 bases separating them. CDR1 is SGHNT, CDR2 YYREEE, per germline (reference sequence). The CDR3 protein is CASSLPDLNGYTF. The CDR3 DNA sequence: TGTGCCAGCAGCTTACCAGATCTCAACGGCTACACCTTC.

V is TRBV10-2 and J is TRBJ1-5; 7 nucleotides line up with TRBD1. V was clipped by 5 bases and J by 7 bases; unmatched bases: 5. Germline V CDR1 and CDR2: WSHSY, SAAADI. The CDR3 has 13 amino acids. The CDR3 here is CASSPTGEQPQHF. The DNA of the CDR3 is TGCGCCAGCAGTCCAACAGGGGAACAGCCCCAGCATTTT.

This chain uses TRBV28 with TRBJ2-5, with D tentatively TRBD1 (6 bases). The germline V gene encodes CDR1 MDHEN and CDR2 SYDVKM. CDR3 size: 14 residues. V gave up 2 bases and J gave up 5 bases, with 12 bases separating them. Here the CDR3 reads CASSLGGKWETQYF. CDR3 in DNA: TGTGCCAGCAGTTTAGGGGGCAAGTGGGAGACCCAGTACTTC.

This chain links TRBV24-1 with TRBJ2-5; maybe TRBD2 (6 bases). The germline V gene encodes CDR1 KGHDR and CDR2 SFDVKD. Trimming stripped 7 bases from V and 1 base from J, with 9 bases between. The CDR3 totals 13 residues. As DNA, the CDR3 is TGTGCCACCAGGGGGGGTGCCCAAGAGACCCAGTACTTC. Translation gives CATRGGAQETQYF.

A few counts support this clone. Here the CDR3 DNA reads TGTGCCAGCAGCTCTCCCAAACAGGGGCCTGCAGCTTTCTTT. It is translated as CASSSPKQGPAAFF. The chain has TRBV13 and TRBJ1-1; 7 bases are shared with TRBD1. V was pared by 4 bases and J by 10 bases, with 12 bases of the junction left unmatched. CDR3 length: 14 amino acids. CDR1 is PRHDT and CDR2 is FYEKMQ in the germline V gene (reference sequence).

This clone was recorded a few times. This chain joins TRBV5-3 and TRBJ2-7; tentative D call: TRBD2 (6 bases). TRBV5-3 has ORF status, its function being uncertain. Trimming cost V 0 bases and J 4 bases, with 23 bases left between them. There are 18 residues in the CDR3. CDR3 DNA sequence: TGTGCCAGAAGCTTGGCGGTGGGGGGAACGGAGCCCCCATACGAGCAGTACGTC. Protein: CARSLAVGGTEPPYEQYV.

The genes are TRBV5-8 and TRBJ1-6; 8 bases fit TRBD1. Germline CDR1 is SGHTS and CDR2 is YDEGEE. The ends lost 0 bases at V and 9 bases at J; junction bases unmatched: 8. CDR3 length equals 16 residues. CDR3 in DNA: TGTGCCAGCAGCTTGGAACAGGGGGGTTTCGGTTCACCCCTCCACTTT. It codes for CASSLEQGGFGSPLHF.

The chain couples TRBV4-2 to TRBJ1-2; possible D gene TRBD1, 5 bases. This CDR3 is 14 amino acids long. The V end was cut by 0 bases, the J end by 4 bases, with 9 bases between. Germline CDR1 reads LGHNA; CDR2 reads YNFKEQ. DNA of the CDR3: TGTGCCAGCAGCCAAGATGACAGCTTCTATGGCTACACCTTC. Translated: CASSQDDSFYGYTF.

DNA of the CDR3: TGCAGCGCCAGAGACAGCTCTCATGGCTACACCTTC. Encoded protein: CSARDSSHGYTF. The rearrangement joins TRBV29-1 to TRBJ1-2; weak D call: TRBD1 (5 bases). Germline CDR1 and CDR2: SQVTM and ANQGSEA. This CDR3 is built from 12 residues. With 7 bases removed from V and 6 bases from J, the gap between germline ends came to 15 bases.

The chain uses TRBV18 and TRBJ1-1; D may be TRBD1 (6 bases). Germline lookup yields CDR1 KGHSH and CDR2 LQKENI. The CDR3 loop spans 15 amino acids. Trimming removed 3 bases at V and 3 bases at J, with 14 bases between. This chain's CDR3 is CASSPGNRVHTEAFF. The DNA for the CDR3 is TGTGCCAGCTCACCCGGCAACAGGGTTCACACTGAAGCTTTCTTT.

V usage is TRBV7-9 and J usage is TRBJ1-4, with D maybe TRBD1 (6 bases). The CDR3 consists of 15 residues. Trimming shortened V by 2 bases and J by 7 bases, and 14 bases separated the two germline ends. Germline V gene lookup returns CDR1 SEHNR and CDR2 FQNEAQ (reference sequence). CDR3 coding DNA: TGTGCCAGCAGCTTAACCAGGGGTAGTTTTGAAAAACTGTTTTTT. This codes for CASSLTRGSFEKLFF.

The chain is built from TRBV4-3 and TRBJ1-6, with TRBD1 as a possible D gene (5 bases). From germline, CDR1 is LGHNA and CDR2 YSLEER. This CDR3 region has 14 residues. Trimming removed 3 bases from V and 9 bases from J, with 12 bases in between. CDR3 sequence: CASSQQGFGSPLHF. The CDR3 DNA reads as TGCGCCAGCAGCCAGCAGGGCTTCGGTTCACCCCTCCACTTT.

This clone was counted a few times. This chain links TRBV4-1 with TRBJ1-3; D remains unclear. Looked up from germline, CDR1 is MGHRA and CDR2 is YSYEKL. V was cut by 1 base and J by 0 bases, with 13 bases left in between. The CDR3 has 17 residues. The CDR3 protein is CASSQVVVAFSGNTIYF. The CDR3 DNA follows: TGCGCCAGCAGCCAAGTGGTAGTCGCTTTCTCTGGAAACACCATATATTTT.